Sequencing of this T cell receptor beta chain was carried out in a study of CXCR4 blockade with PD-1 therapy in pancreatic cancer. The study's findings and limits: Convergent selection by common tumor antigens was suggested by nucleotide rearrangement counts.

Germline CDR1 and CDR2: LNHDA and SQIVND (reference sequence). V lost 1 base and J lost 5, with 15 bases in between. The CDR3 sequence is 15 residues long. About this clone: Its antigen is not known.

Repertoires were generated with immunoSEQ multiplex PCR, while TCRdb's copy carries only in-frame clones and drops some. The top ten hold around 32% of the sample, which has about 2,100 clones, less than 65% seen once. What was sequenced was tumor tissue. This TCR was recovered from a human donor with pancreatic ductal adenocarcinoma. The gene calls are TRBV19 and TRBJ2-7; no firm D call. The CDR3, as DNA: TGTGCCAGTAGTATAGGCCTCGGTCGAACGAACGAGCAGTACTTC. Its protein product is CASSIGLGRTNEQYF.